This T cell receptor beta chain derives from a study of T cells in Graves' hyperthyroidism and ophthalmopathy. Study-wide points: In validation, the model predicted ophthalmopathy. These predictions came a median about 6 months before onset.

V lost 6 bases and J lost 2; bases outside the gene matches: 5. Germline V CDR1 and CDR2: DFQATT, SNEGSKA (reference sequence). The CDR3 has 14 amino acids. TCR beta CDR3 regions were amplified from RNA transcripts. HTBI primers drove first-round RT-PCR of the TCR CDR3. TCRdb called the multiplex PCR reads again in MiXCR, with one record for every CDR3 protein. The sample lists about 640,000 distinct CDR3 sequences, less than 25% seen once, with 30% to 40% in the top ten. About this clonotype itself: Its antigen is not identified.

The TCR sequence derives from a man aged 25 to 40 with Graves' ophthalmopathy. The gene calls are TRBV20-1 and TRBJ2-7; 12 bases are shared with TRBD2. Sequencing input: blood. For the CDR3, the DNA is TGCAGTGCGAAAGCTAGCGGGAGGGCCTACGAGCAGTACTTC. This gives the protein CSAKASGRAYEQYF.